These 2 T cell receptor beta chains came from one sample sequenced in a study of human T cells and chemical hapten exposure. The time point was: patch test 2, 6 weeks after DPC sensitization. The treatment is: therapeutic diphenylcyclopropenone sensitization with weekly scalp DPC. TCRdb analysed the RACE reads with MiXCR anew, one entry per CDR3 protein. Of 80,000 to 100,000 distinct CDR3 sequences listed, about 9% were seen once; the top ten hold more than 2%. The sample in question was whole blood, obtained in connection with sensitization to the hapten diphenylcyclopropenone (DPC). These receptors originate from a woman in her forties with alopecia areata. Some clones in this sample may be carry-over from other donors' samples.

This clonotype was recorded a few times. CDR3 in DNA: TGTGCCAGCAGCCAAAGTCAGGGGGGCACAGATACGCAGTATTTT. Its protein is CASSQSQGGTDTQYF. The V and J genes are TRBV4-2 and TRBJ2-3; 7 bases are shared with TRBD1. Unmatched junction bases numbered 3, after V lost 2 bases and J lost 1 base. The CDR3 has 15 amino acids. Germline lookup yields CDR1 LGHNA and CDR2 YNFKEQ.

This clonotype was counted a few times. The chain joins TRBV28 to TRBJ1-4, with 11 nucleotides matching TRBD1. J was trimmed by 5 bases and V by 5 bases; bases with no gene match: 16. The germline CDR1 and CDR2 sequences are MDHEN and SYDVKM. CDR3 length: 19 residues. Here the CDR3 reads CASSPQAGQGGPLNEKLFF. CDR3 bases: TGTGCCAGCAGTCCCCAAGCGGGACAGGGGGGCCCGCTAAATGAAAAACTGTTTTTT. Filled out from reference TRBV28 and TRBJ1-4, the complete variable domain reads DVKVTQSSRYLVKRTGEKVFLECVQDMDHENMFWYRQDPGLGLRLIYFSYDVKMKEKGDIPEGYSVSREKKERFSLILESASTNQTSMYLCASSPQAGQGGPLNEKLFFGSGTQLSVL.